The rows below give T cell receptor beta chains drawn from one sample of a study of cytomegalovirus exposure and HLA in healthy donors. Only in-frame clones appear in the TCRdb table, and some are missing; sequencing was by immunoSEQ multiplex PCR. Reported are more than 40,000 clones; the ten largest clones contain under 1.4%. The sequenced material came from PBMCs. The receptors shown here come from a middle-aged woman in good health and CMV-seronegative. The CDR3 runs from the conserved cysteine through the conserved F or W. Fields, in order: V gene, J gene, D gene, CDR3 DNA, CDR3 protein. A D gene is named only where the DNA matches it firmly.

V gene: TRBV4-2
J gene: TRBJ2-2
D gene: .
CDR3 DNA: TGTGCCAGCAGTCTAGAGCACACCGGGGAGCTGTTTTTT
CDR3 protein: CASSLEHTGELFF

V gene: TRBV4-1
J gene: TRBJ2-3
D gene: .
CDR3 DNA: TGCGCCAGCAGCCAAGTGGGCGGACGGGAGAATGCAGATACGCAGTATTTT
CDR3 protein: CASSQVGGRENADTQYF

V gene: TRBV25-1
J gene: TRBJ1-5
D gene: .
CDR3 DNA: TGTGCCAGCAGTGAAAACAGGGGCAATCAGCCCCAGCATTTT
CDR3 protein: CASSENRGNQPQHF

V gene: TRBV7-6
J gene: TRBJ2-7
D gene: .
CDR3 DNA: TGTGCCAGCAGCTTTTCAGGCACTCTAAGCTCCTACGAGCAGTACTTC
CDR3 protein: CASSFSGTLSSYEQYF

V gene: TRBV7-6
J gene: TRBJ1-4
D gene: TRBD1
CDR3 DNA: TGTGCCAGCAGCCGGGGACAGCTGCCTACTAATGAAAAACTGTTTTTT
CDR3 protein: CASSRGQLPTNEKLFF

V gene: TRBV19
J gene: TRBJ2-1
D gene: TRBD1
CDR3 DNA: TGTGCCAGTAGTAGAATAACAGGGGACAACAATGAGCAGTTCTTC
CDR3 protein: CASSRITGDNNEQFF

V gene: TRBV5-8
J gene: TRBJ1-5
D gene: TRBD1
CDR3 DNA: TGTGCCAGCAGCGCGACAGGGGGGTTCAATCAGCCCCAGCATTTT
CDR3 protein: CASSATGGFNQPQHF

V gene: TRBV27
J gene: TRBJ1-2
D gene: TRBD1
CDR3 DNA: TGTGCCAGCAGTCGACAGGGTAGCCCCGGGTATGGCTACACCTTC
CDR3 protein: CASSRQGSPGYGYTF

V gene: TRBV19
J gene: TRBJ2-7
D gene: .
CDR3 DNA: TGTGCCAGTAGTATGTTAGTGGGGCAGTCCTACGAGCAGTACTTC
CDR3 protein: CASSMLVGQSYEQYF

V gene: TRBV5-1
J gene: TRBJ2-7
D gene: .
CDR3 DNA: TGCGCCAGCAGCAACGGCCCGGGGAACGAGCAGTACTTC
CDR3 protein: CASSNGPGNEQYF

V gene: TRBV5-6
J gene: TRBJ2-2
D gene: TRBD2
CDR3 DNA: TGTGCCAGCAGCCCGGGACTAGCGGGAATCAACACCGGGGAGCTGTTTTTT
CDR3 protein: CASSPGLAGINTGELFF